The 7 T cell receptor beta chains below come from one sample, sequenced in a study of blood T cell repertoires in COVID-19. Data came from immunoSEQ multiplex PCR; TCRdb stores just in-frame clones and leaves some out. The profile shows about 110,000 clones, about three quarters of them singletons. The sample consisted of peripheral blood. The receptor set was obtained from a human donor in a cohort sampled during active or convalescent COVID-19.

This rearrangement joins TRBV7-2 to TRBJ1-1; 8 bases align to TRBD1. The CDR3 spans 15 residues. J gave up 11 bases and V 0 bases, and 11 bases lay outside the gene matches. Germline V CDR1 and CDR2: SGHTA, FQGNSA. CDR3 sequence reads: CASSLAIGQGKDAFF. For the CDR3, the DNA is TGTGCCAGCAGCTTAGCAATCGGACAGGGTAAAGATGCTTTCTTT.

This clone was counted only a few times. The chain joins TRBV11-2 to TRBJ2-1, with TRBD2 matching 8 bases. The CDR3 loop spans 16 amino acids. Germline V gene lookup returns CDR1 SGHAT and CDR2 FQNNGV. V lost 7 bases to trimming and J lost 5 bases; unmatched junction nucleotides: 13. Written as DNA, the CDR3 is TGTGCCAGCACCCAGCCCGGGGGGGTGAATGACAATGAGCAGTTCTTC. As protein: CASTQPGGVNDNEQFF.

This chain joins TRBV7-6 and TRBJ1-3, with 7 positions matching TRBD1. CDR3 length equals 15 residues. With 5 bases clipped from V and 0 bases from J, the junction kept 4 bases outside the gene matches. Germline V CDR1 and CDR2: SGHVS, FNYEAQ. This chain's CDR3 is CASSGGTVSGNTIYF. The CDR3 DNA reads TGTGCCAGCAGCGGGGGGACAGTCTCTGGAAACACCATATATTTT. The entire variable domain, with the rest obtained from reference TRBV7-6 and TRBJ1-3, is as follows: GAGVSQSPRYKVTKRGQDVALRCDPISGHVSLYWYRQALGQGPEFLTYFNYEAQQDKSGLPNDRFSAERPEGSISTLTIQRTEQRDSAMYRCASSGGTVSGNTIYFGEGSWLTVV.

The chain couples TRBV3-1 (or the pseudogene TRBV3-2) to TRBJ1-3; D unresolved. The germline gives CDR1 LGHDT, CDR2 YNNKEL (reference sequence). Trimming cost V 1 base and J 0 bases, with 13 bases left between them. The CDR3 consists of 17 residues. This CDR3 is CASSQGVGRNSGNTIYF. The CDR3, as DNA: TGTGCCAGCAGCCAAGGGGTTGGCAGGAACTCTGGAAACACCATATATTTT.

The rearrangement joins TRBV18 to TRBJ1-1, with D uncertain. The CDR3 contains 13 residues. Germline V gene sequence: CDR1 KGHSH, CDR2 LQKENI. The germline V and J ends were trimmed by 2 bases and 3 bases, with 7 bases remaining between them. The CDR3 loop reads CASSPIRDTEAFF. DNA of the CDR3: TGTGCCAGCTCACCAATCCGGGACACTGAAGCTTTCTTT.

V is TRBV18 and J is TRBJ2-7, with 12 bases aligning to TRBD1. J lost 5 bases, V lost 2 bases, and 16 bases had no gene match. CDR1 and CDR2 from the germline V gene are KGHSH and LQKENI. The CDR3 sequence is 19 residues long. CDR3 residues: CASSPERGQGALIAHEQYF. CDR3 nucleotides: TGTGCCAGCTCACCAGAACGGGGACAGGGGGCTTTGATAGCCCACGAGCAGTACTTC.

The rearrangement links TRBV27 to TRBJ1-4, with a tentative D call TRBD1 (6 bases). The length of the CDR3 is 16 residues. The V end was cut by 4 bases, the J end by 8 bases, with 20 bases between. CDR1 is MNHEY and CDR2 is SMNVEV in the germline V gene (reference sequence). CDR3 sequence (DNA): TGTGCCAGCAGTTCAATACAGGGTCCAGTTAAGGAAAAACTGTTTTTT. Its protein is CASSSIQGPVKEKLFF.